The 14 T cell receptor beta chains below come from one sample, sequenced in a study of OX40 agonist ivuxolimab in advanced cancers. Sequencing was performed with immunoSEQ multiplex PCR; in TCRdb, only in-frame clones are kept and a portion is missing. Among tens of thousands of clones listed, 75% to 90% were seen once. The material sequenced was CD4+ or CD8+ T cells sorted from blood, taken in a trial of the OX40 agonist ivuxolimab. These receptors all come from an adult with an advanced solid tumor such as melanoma, head and neck, liver or kidney cancer.

This clone appeared a single time. The chain couples TRBV11-2 to TRBJ1-1; tentatively, D is TRBD1 (6 bases). This CDR3 has 15 amino acids. Per the germline V gene, CDR1 is SGHAT and CDR2 is FQNNGV. V was trimmed by 4 bases and J by 1 base, leaving 13 bases between them. CDR3: CASSSSLGANTEAFF. The CDR3 DNA is TGTGCCAGCAGCTCGAGTTTGGGGGCGAACACTGAAGCTTTCTTT.

This clone was counted once. The genes are TRBV14 and TRBJ2-3, with D hard to call. The CDR3 sequence is 13 residues long. Trimming stripped 0 bases from V and 4 bases from J, with 5 bases between. Germline CDR1 and CDR2: SGHDN and FVKESK. CDR3 DNA sequence: TGTGCCAGCAGCCAAGATAGGTCAGATACGCAGTATTTT. Protein: CASSQDRSDTQYF.

The gene calls are TRBV5-1 and TRBJ1-5; possibly TRBD1 for D (5 bases). The CDR3 has 19 amino acids. Trimming removed 3 bases at V and 1 base at J, with 23 bases between. The V gene's germline CDR1 is SGHRS and CDR2 YFSETQ. This CDR3 reads CASSYHGTEDPTSNQPQHF. The DNA for the CDR3 is TGCGCCAGCAGCTATCACGGGACCGAGGACCCGACGAGCAATCAGCCCCAGCATTTT.

The genes are TRBV19 and TRBJ2-2, with 7 bases identical to TRBD2. With 2 bases clipped from V and 2 bases from J, the junction kept 2 bases outside the gene matches. CDR1 LNHDA and CDR2 SQIVND come from the germline V gene (reference sequence). This CDR3 is 15 amino acids long. This CDR3 is CASSISGVNTGELFF. The DNA of the CDR3 is TGTGCCAGTAGTATAAGCGGGGTAAACACCGGGGAGCTGTTTTTT.

This clone was seen a few times. This chain uses TRBV6-6 with TRBJ1-1; D gene uncertain. CDR1 is MNHNY and CDR2 is SVGAGI in the germline V gene (reference sequence). V lost 8 bases and J lost 2, with 12 bases in between. The CDR3 contains 13 residues. The CDR3 reads CASRWTDNTEAFF. CDR3 coding DNA: TGTGCCAGCCGGTGGACGGACAACACTGAAGCTTTCTTT.

Only one count was recorded for this clone. The chain is built from TRBV4-1 and TRBJ2-3, with D tentatively TRBD1 or TRBD2 (5 bases each). CDR3 length: 13 residues. Germline V lookup: CDR1 MGHRA, CDR2 YSYEKL. V shed 2 bases and J shed 6 bases, with 9 bases lying between them. The CDR3 here is CASSQRGEDTQYF. CDR3 coding DNA: TGCGCCAGCAGCCAAAGGGGAGAGGATACGCAGTATTTT.

A single count supports this clone. This chain joins TRBV5-4 and TRBJ2-1, with D possibly matching TRBD1 (6 bases). V was clipped by 2 bases and J by 4 bases, with 7 bases between them. Germline assignment: CDR1 SGHNT and CDR2 YYREEE (reference sequence). This CDR3 spans 13 amino acids. In DNA form, the CDR3 reads TGTGCCAGCAGCTTAGGACAGTACAATGAGCAGTTCTTC. Amino acids: CASSLGQYNEQFF.

The chain employs TRBV4-3 and TRBJ2-7; weak D call: TRBD1 (5 bases). This CDR3 is 16 amino acids long. Germline V gene sequence: CDR1 LGHNA, CDR2 YSLEER. V was cut by 0 bases and J by 0 bases, with 12 bases left in between. CDR3 protein: CASSQDQGVSSYEQYF. In nucleotides, the CDR3 is TGCGCCAGCAGCCAAGATCAAGGGGTCAGCTCCTACGAGCAGTACTTC.

J is TRBJ2-7 and V is TRBV30; D is perhaps TRBD1 (6 bases). The CDR3 covers 12 residues. V lost 4 bases and J lost 4, with 11 bases in between. Germline assignment: CDR1 GTSNPN and CDR2 SVGIG (reference sequence). CDR3 nucleotides: TGTGCCTGGACAGATCAGGGGTACGAGCAGTACTTC. Its translation: CAWTDQGYEQYF.

V usage is TRBV27 and J usage is TRBJ1-3; 7 bases match TRBD1. CDR1 MNHEY and CDR2 SMNVEV come from the germline V gene (reference sequence). The trim removed 6 bases at V and 0 bases at J, leaving 11 bases unmatched. The CDR3 spans 17 residues. CDR3 sequence reads: CASRQGYGRYSGNTIYF. DNA of the CDR3: TGTGCCAGCAGACAGGGGTACGGTAGATACTCTGGAAACACCATATATTTT.

This clone was counted a single time. The chain combines TRBV30 with TRBJ2-3; 8 nucleotides align to TRBD1. CDR3 length: 15 amino acids. Germline V gene sequence: CDR1 GTSNPN, CDR2 SVGIG (reference sequence). The ends lost 0 bases at V and 3 bases at J; junction bases unmatched: 5. In DNA, the CDR3 is TGTGCCTGGAGTGTAGGACAGGGAGTTACAGATACGCAGTATTTT. Protein: CAWSVGQGVTDTQYF.

This sequence joins TRBV27 and TRBJ1-1; the D is unclear. The CDR3 runs to 13 residues. Trimming removed 3 bases from V and 1 base from J, with 6 bases in between. Germline V gives CDR1 MNHEY, CDR2 SMNVEV (reference sequence). The DNA of the CDR3 is TGTGCCAGCAGTTTTGCGGGGAACACTGAAGCTTTCTTT. Residues: CASSFAGNTEAFF.

V gene TRBV11-2 combines with J gene TRBJ1-2, with D possibly being TRBD1 (5 bases). V was shortened by 5 bases and J by 3 bases, with 16 bases between the two germline ends. The CDR3 totals 15 residues. Germline CDR1 is SGHAT and CDR2 is FQNNGV. CDR3: CASSIVSGPYYGYTF. DNA for the CDR3: TGTGCCAGCAGCATCGTCTCGGGACCCTACTATGGCTACACCTTC.

The chain is built from TRBV19 and TRBJ1-4; 7 bases line up with TRBD1. V gave up 3 bases and J gave up 7 bases; unmatched junction bases: 8. Germline CDR1 is LNHDA and CDR2 is SQIVND (reference sequence). CDR3 length: 15 residues. The CDR3 spells CASSMQGGGGEKLFF. CDR3 nucleotides: TGTGCCAGTAGTATGCAGGGGGGAGGCGGTGAAAAACTGTTTTTT.